This TCR beta chain was retrieved from a study of T cell repertoires and HLA-DP antigens. The repertoire was sequenced with immunoSEQ multiplex PCR; TCRdb's copy has only in-frame clones and lacks some. This sample has about 89,000 clones, with about 89% found just once. Turning to this clone: Its antigen is as yet unknown.

CDR3 length: 11 amino acids. CDR1 SEHNR and CDR2 FQNEAQ come from the germline V gene (reference sequence). Trimming took 4 bases from V and 2 from J, leaving 1 base between them. This sequence originates from a man aged 50-59 years in good health and CMV-seronegative. Material: CD4+ T cells from PBMCs. V and J are TRBV7-9 and TRBJ2-3; D uncertain. CDR3 region: CASSSTDTQYF. CDR3 in DNA: TGTGCCAGCAGCTCCACAGATACGCAGTATTTT. Drawing the rest from reference TRBV7-9 and TRBJ2-3, the complete variable domain is DTGVSQNPRHKITKRGQNVTFRCDPISEHNRLYWYRQTLGQGPEFLTYFQNEAQLEKSRLLSDRFSAERPKGSFSTLEIQRTEQGDSAMYLCASSSTDTQYFGPGTRLTVL.